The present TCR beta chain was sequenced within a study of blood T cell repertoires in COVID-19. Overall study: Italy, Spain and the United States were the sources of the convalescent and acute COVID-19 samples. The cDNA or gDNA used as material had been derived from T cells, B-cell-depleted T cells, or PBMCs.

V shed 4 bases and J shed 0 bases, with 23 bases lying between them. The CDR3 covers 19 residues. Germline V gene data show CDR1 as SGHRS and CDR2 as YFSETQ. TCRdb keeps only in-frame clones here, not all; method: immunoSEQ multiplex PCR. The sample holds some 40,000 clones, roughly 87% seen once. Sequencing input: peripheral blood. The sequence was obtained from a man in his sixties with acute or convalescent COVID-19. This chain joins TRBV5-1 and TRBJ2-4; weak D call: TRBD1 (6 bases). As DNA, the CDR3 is TGCGCCAGCAGCCGTCATTCACCGGGACAAAACCTAGCCAAAAACATTCAGTACTTC. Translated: CASSRHSPGQNLAKNIQYF.